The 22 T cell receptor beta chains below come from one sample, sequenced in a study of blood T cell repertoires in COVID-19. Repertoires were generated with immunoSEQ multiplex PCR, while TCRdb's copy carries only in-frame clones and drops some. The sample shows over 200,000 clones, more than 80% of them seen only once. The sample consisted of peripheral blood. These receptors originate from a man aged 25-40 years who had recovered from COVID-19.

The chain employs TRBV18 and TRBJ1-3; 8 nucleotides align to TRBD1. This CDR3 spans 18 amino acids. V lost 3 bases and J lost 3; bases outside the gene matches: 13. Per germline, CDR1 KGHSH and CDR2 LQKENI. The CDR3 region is CASSPLNGQGNFGNTIYF. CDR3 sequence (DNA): TGTGCCAGCTCACCTCTCAATGGACAGGGAAATTTTGGAAACACCATATATTTT.

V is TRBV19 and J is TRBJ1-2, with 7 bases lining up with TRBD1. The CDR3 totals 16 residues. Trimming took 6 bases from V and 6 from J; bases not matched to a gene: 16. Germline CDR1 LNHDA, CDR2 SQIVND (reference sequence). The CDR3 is CASRQTGYPLVDGYTF. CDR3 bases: TGTGCCAGTAGACAGACAGGGTATCCCCTCGTGGATGGCTACACCTTC.

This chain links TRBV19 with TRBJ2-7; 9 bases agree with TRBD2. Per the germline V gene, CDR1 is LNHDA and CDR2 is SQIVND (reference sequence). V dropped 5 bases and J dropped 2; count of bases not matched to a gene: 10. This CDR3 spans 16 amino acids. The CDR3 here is CASSSHLAGKTYEQYF. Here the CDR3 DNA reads TGTGCCAGTAGTTCTCACCTAGCGGGGAAGACCTACGAGCAGTACTTC.

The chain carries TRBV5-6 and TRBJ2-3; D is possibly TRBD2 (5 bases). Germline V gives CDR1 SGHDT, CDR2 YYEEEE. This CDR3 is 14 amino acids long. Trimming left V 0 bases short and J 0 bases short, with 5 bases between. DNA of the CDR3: TGTGCCAGCAGCTTGGGGACTAGCACAGATACGCAGTATTTT. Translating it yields CASSLGTSTDTQYF.

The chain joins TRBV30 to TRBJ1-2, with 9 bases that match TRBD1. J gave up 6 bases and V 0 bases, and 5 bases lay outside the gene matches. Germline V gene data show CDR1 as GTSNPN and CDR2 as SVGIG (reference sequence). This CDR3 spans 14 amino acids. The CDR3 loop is CAWSVLGTGNGYTF. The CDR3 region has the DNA TGTGCCTGGAGTGTCCTCGGGACAGGGAATGGCTACACCTTC.

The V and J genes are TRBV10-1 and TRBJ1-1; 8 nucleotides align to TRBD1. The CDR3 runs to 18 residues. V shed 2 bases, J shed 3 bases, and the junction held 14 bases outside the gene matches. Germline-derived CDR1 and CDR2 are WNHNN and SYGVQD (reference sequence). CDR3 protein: CASSEKFGQGSMDTEAFF. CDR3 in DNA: TGCGCCAGCAGTGAGAAATTTGGACAGGGATCTATGGACACTGAAGCTTTCTTT.

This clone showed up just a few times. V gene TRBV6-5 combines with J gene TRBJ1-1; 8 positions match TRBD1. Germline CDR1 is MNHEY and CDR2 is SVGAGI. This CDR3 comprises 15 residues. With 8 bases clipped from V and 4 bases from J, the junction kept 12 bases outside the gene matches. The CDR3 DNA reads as TGTGCCAGCTTACAAGCACAGGGGGAGGTCACTGAAGCTTTCTTT. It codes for CASLQAQGEVTEAFF.

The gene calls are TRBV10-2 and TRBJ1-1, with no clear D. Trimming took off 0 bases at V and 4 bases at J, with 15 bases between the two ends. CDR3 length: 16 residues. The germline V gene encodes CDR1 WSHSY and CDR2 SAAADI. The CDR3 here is CASSESLGRVTTEAFF. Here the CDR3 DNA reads TGCGCCAGCAGTGAGTCTTTGGGGAGGGTGACCACTGAAGCTTTCTTT.

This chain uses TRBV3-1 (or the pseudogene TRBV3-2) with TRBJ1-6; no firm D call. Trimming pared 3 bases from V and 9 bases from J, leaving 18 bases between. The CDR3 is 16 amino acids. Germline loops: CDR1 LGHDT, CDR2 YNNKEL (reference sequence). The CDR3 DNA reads TGTGCCAGCAGCCAGTTGAGGGAACAGCGAAGTTCACCCCTCCACTTT. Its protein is CASSQLREQRSSPLHF.

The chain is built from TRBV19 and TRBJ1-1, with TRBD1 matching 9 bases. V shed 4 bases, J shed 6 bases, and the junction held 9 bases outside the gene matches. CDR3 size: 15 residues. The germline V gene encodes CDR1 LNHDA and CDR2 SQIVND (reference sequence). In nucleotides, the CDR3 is TGTGCCAGTAGTAAGCCACAGGGGGCCTGGGCTGAAGCTTTCTTT. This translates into CASSKPQGAWAEAFF.

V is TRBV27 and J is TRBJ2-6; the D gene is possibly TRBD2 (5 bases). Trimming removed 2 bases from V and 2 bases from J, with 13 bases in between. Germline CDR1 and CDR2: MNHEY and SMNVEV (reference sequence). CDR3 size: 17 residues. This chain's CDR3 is CASSLRPGYPGANVLTF. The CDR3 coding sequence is TGTGCCAGCAGTTTACGCCCGGGGTACCCTGGGGCCAACGTCCTGACTTTC.

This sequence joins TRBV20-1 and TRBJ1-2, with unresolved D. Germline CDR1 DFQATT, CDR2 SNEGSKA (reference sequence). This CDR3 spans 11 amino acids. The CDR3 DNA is TGCGGCGGGGTCTCTGAGGGTGGCTACACCTTC. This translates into CGGVSEGGYTF.

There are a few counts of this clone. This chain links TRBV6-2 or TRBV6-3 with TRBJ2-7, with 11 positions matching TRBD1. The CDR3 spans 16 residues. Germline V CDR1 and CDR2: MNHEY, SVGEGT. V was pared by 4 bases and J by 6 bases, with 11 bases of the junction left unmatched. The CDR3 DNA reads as TGTGCCAGCAGTTCGCCGGGACAGGGGGTACCGGGCGAGCAGTACTTC. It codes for CASSSPGQGVPGEQYF.

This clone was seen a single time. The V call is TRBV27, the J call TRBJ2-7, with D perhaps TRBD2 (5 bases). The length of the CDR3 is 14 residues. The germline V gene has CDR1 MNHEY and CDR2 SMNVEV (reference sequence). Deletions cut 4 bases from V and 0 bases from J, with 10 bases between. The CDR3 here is CASSSPGSSYEQYF. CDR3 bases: TGTGCCAGCAGTTCCCCGGGGAGCTCCTACGAGCAGTACTTC.

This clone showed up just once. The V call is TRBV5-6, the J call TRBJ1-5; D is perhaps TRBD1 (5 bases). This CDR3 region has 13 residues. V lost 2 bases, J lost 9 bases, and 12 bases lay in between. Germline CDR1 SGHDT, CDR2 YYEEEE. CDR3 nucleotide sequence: TGTGCCAGCAGCTTAAGGGGCCCTGGGCCCCAGCATTTT. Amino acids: CASSLRGPGPQHF.

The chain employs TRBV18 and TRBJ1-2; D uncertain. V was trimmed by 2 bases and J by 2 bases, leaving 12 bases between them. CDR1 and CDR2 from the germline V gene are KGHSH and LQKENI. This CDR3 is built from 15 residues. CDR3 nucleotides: TGTGCCAGCTCACCAAGTGAGGGAGGCAACTATGGCTACACCTTC. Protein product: CASSPSEGGNYGYTF.

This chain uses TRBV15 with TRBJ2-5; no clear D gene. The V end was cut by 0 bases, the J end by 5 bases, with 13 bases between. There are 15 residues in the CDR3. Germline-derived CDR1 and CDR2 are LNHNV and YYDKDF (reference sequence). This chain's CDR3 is CATSREFADRETQYF. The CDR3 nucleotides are TGTGCCACCAGCAGAGAATTCGCGGATCGGGAGACCCAGTACTTC.

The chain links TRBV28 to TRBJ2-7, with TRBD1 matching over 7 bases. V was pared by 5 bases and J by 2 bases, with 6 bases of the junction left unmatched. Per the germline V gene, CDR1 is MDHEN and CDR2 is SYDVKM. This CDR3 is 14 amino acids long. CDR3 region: CASSRTGDTYEQYF. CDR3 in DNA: TGTGCCAGCAGTCGTACAGGGGACACCTACGAGCAGTACTTC.

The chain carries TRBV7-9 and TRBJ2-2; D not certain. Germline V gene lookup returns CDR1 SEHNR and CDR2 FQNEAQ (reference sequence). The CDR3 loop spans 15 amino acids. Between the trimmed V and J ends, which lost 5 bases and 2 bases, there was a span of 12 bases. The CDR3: CASSLQPHNTGELFF. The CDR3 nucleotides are TGTGCCAGCAGCCTCCAACCACATAACACCGGGGAGCTGTTTTTT.

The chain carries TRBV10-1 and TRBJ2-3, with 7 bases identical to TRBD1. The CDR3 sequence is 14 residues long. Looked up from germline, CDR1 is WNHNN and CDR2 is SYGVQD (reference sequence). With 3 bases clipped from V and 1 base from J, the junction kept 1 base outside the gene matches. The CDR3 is CASSEGQGTDTQYF. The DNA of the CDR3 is TGCGCCAGCAGTGAAGGACAGGGCACAGATACGCAGTATTTT.

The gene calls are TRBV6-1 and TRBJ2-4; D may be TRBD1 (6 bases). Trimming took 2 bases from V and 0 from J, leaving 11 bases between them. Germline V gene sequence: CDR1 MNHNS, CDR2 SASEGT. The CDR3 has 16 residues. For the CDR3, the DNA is TGTGCCAGCAGTGAATTTGGACAGCTAGCCAAAAACATTCAGTACTTC. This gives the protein CASSEFGQLAKNIQYF.

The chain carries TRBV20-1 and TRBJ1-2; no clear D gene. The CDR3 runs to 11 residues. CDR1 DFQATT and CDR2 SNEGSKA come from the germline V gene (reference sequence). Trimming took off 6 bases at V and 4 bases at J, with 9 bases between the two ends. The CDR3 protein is CSAEPGYGYTF. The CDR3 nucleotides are TGCAGTGCGGAACCGGGCTATGGCTACACCTTC.